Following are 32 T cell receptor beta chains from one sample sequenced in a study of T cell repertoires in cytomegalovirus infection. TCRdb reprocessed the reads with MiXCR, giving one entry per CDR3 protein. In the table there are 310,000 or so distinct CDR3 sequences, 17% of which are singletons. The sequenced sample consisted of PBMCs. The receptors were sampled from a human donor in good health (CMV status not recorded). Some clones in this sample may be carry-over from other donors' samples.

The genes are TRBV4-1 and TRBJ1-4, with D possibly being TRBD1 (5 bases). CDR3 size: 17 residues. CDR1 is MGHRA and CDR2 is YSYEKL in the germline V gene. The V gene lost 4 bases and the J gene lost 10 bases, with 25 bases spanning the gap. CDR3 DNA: TGCGCCAGCAGCCCCGCCGAAGGGGCCAGAACGGGTGGAAAACTGTTTTTT. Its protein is CASSPAEGARTGGKLFF.

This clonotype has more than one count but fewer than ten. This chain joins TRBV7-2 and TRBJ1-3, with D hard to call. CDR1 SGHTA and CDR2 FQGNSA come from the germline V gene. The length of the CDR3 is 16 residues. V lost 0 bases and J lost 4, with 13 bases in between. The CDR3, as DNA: TGTGCCAGCAGCTTAGCGCCTGTGGAATCAGGAAACACCATATATTTT. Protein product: CASSLAPVESGNTIYF.

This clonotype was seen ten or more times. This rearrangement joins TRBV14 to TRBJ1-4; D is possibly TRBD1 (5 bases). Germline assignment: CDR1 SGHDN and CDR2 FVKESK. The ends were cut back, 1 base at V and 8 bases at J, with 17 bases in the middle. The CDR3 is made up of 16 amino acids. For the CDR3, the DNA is TGTGCCAGCAGCCAAGGGGCTACAGGTGGGCGGGAAAAACTGTTTTTT. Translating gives CASSQGATGGREKLFF.

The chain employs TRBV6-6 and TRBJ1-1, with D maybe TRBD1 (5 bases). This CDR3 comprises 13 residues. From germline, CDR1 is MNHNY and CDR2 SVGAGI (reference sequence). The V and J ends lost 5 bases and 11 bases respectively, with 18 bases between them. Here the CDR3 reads CASSPDRGRSAFF. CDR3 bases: TGTGCCAGCAGTCCCGACAGAGGGCGGTCGGCTTTCTTT.

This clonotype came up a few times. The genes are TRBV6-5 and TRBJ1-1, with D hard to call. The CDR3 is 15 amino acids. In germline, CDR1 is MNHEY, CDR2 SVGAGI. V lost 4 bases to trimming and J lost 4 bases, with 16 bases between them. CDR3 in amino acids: CASSSGRVSGTEAFF. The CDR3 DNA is TGTGCCAGCAGTTCGGGGAGGGTATCGGGCACTGAAGCTTTCTTT.

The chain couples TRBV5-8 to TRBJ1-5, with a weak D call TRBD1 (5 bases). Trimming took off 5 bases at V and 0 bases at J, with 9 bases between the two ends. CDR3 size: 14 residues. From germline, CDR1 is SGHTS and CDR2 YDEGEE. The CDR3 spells CASRRGGSNQPQHF. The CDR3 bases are TGTGCCAGCAGGCGGGGGGGTAGCAATCAGCCCCAGCATTTT.

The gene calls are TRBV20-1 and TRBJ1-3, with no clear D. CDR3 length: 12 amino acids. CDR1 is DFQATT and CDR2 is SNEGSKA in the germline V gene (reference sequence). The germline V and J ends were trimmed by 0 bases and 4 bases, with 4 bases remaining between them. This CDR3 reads CSARDPGNTIYF. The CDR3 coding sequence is TGCAGTGCTAGAGATCCCGGAAACACCATATATTTT.

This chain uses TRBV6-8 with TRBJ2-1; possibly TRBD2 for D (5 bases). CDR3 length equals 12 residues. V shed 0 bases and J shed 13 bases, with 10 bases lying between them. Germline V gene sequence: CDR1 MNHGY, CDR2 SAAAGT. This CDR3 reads CASSYSRAVQFF. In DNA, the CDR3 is TGTGCCAGCAGTTACTCGCGGGCAGTACAGTTCTTC.

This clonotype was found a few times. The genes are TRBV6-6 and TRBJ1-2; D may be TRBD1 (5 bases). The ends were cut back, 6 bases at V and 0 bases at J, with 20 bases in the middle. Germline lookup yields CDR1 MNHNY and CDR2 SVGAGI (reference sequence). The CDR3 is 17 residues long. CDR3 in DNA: TGTGCCAGCAGCCCACGGTCGGGGGTGACAGCTAACTATGGCTACACCTTC. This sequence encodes CASSPRSGVTANYGYTF.

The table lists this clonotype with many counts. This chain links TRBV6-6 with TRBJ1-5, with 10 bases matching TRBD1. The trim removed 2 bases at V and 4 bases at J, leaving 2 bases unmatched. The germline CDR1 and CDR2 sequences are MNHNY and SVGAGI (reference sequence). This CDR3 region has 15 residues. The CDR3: CASSYDRGRNQPQHF. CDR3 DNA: TGTGCCAGCAGTTACGACAGGGGGCGTAATCAGCCCCAGCATTTT.

In nucleotides, the CDR3 is TGTGCCAGCACCCGGGACGGATTGAGTCTCCACTTT. Protein product: CASTRDGLSLHF. This chain links TRBV25-1 with TRBJ1-6; a weak D match, TRBD1 (5 bases). The germline gives CDR1 MGHDK, CDR2 SYGVNS. The CDR3 is 12 amino acids. Between the trimmed V and J ends, which lost 7 bases and 16 bases, there was a span of 17 bases.

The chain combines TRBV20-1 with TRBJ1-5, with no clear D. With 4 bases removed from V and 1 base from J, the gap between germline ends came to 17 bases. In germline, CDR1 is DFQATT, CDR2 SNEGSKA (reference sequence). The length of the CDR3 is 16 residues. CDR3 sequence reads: CSATLSNGLSNQPQHF. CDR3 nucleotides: TGCAGTGCTACCCTATCTAATGGGTTGAGCAATCAGCCCCAGCATTTT.

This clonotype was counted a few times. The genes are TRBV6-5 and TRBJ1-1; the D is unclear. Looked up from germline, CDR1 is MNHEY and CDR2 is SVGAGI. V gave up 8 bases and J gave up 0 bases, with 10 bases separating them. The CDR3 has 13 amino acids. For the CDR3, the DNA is TGTGCCAGCCAGAGGACGGTGAACACTGAAGCTTTCTTT. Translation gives CASQRTVNTEAFF.

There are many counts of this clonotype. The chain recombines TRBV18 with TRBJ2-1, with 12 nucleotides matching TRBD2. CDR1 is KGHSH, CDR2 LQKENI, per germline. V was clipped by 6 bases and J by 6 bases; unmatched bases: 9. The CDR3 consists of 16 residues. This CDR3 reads CASSPPGTSGLNEQFF. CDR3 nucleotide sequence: TGTGCCAGCTCGCCCCCCGGGACTAGCGGGCTCAATGAGCAGTTCTTC.

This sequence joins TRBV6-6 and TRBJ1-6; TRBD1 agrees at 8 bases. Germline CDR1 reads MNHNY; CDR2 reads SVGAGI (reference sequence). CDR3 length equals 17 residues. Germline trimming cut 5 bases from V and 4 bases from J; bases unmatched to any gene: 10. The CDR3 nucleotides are TGTGCCAGCAGTGCACCAGGACAGGGCGGTTATAATTCACCCCTCCACTTT. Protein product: CASSAPGQGGYNSPLHF.

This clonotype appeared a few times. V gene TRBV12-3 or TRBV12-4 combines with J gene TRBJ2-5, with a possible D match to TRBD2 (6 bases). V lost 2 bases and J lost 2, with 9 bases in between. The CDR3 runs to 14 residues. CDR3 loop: CASSLMAGQETQYF. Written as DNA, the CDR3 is TGTGCCAGCAGTTTAATGGCGGGGCAAGAGACCCAGTACTTC.

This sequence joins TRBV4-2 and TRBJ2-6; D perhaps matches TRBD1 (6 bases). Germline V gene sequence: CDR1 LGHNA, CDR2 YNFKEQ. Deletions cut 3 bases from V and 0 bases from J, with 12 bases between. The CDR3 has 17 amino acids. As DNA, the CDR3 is TGTGCCAGCAGCCAGCGGCAGGGGCTCTCTGGGGCCAACGTCCTGACTTTC. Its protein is CASSQRQGLSGANVLTF.

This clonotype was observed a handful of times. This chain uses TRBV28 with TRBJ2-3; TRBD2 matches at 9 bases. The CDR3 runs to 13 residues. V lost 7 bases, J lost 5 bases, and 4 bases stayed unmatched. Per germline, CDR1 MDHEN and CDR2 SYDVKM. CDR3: CASTRGGEDTQYF. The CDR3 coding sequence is TGTGCCAGCACGCGGGGGGGCGAAGATACGCAGTATTTT.

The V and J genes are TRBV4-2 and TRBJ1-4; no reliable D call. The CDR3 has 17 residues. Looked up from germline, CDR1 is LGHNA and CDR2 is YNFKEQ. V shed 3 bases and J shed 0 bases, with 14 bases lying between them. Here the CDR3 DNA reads TGTGCCAGCAGCCAGAGTCCAACGGTGGCAACTAATGAAAAACTGTTTTTT. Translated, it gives CASSQSPTVATNEKLFF.

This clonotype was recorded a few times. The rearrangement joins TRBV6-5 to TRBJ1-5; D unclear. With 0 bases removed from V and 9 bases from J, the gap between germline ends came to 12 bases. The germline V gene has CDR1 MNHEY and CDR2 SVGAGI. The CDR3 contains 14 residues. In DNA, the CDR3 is TGTGCCAGCAGTTACTCGAAGTTCCTAGGGCCCCAGCATTTT. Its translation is CASSYSKFLGPQHF.

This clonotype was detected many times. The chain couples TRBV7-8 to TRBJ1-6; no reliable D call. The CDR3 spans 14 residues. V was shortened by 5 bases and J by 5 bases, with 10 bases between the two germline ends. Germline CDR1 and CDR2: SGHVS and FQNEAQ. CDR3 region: CASSPRVDNSPLHF. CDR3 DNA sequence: TGTGCCAGCAGCCCTCGGGTTGATAATTCACCCCTCCACTTT.

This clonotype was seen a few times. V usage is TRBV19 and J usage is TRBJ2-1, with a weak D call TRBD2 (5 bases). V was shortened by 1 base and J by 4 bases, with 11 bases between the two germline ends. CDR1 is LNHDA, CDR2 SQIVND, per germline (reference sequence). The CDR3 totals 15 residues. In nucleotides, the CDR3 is TGTGCCAGTAGTATAGGGTCCGGGGTTTACAATGAGCAGTTCTTC. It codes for CASSIGSGVYNEQFF.

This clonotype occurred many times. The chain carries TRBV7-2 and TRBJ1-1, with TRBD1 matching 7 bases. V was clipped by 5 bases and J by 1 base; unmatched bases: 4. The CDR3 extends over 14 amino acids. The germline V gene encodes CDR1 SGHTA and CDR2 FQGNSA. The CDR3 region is CASSPDRQNTEAFF. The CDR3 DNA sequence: TGTGCCAGCAGCCCGGACAGGCAGAACACTGAAGCTTTCTTT.

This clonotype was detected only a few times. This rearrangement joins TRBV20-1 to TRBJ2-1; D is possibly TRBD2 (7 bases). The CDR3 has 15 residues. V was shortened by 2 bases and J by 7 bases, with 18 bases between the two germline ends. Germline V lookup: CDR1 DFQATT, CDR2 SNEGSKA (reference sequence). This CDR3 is CSARSRGAFLNEQFF. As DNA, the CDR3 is TGCAGTGCTAGAAGTCGGGGGGCCTTCTTGAATGAGCAGTTCTTC.

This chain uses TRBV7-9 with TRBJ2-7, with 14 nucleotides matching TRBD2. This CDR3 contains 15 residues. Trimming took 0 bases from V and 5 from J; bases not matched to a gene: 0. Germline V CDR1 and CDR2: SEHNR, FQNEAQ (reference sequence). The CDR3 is CASSLATSGGDEQYF. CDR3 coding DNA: TGTGCCAGCAGCTTAGCGACTAGCGGGGGGGACGAGCAGTACTTC. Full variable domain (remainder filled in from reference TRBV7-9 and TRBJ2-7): DTGVSQNPRHKITKRGQNVTFRCDPISEHNRLYWYRQTLGQGPEFLTYFQNEAQLEKSRLLSDRFSAERPKGSFSTLEIQRTEQGDSAMYLCASSLATSGGDEQYFGPGTRLTVT.

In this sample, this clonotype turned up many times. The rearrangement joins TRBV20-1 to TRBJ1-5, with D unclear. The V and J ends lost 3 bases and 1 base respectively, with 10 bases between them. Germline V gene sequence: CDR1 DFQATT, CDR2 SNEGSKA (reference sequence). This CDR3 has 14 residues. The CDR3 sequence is CSARVRDSNQPQHF. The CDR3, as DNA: TGCAGTGCTAGGGTTCGAGACAGCAATCAGCCCCAGCATTTT.

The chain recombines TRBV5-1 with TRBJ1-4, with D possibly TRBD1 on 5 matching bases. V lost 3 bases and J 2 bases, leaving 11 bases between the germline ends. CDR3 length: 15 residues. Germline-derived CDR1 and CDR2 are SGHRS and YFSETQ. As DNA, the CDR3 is TGCGCCAGCAGCTACGGCCAGGGCACTAATGAAAAACTGTTTTTT. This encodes CASSYGQGTNEKLFF.

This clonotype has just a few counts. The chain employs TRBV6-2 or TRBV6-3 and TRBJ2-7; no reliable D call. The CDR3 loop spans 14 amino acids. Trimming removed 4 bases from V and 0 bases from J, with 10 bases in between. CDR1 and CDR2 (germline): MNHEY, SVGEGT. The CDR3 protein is CASSSVKDSYEQYF. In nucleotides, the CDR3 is TGTGCCAGCAGTTCAGTCAAGGACTCCTACGAGCAGTACTTC.

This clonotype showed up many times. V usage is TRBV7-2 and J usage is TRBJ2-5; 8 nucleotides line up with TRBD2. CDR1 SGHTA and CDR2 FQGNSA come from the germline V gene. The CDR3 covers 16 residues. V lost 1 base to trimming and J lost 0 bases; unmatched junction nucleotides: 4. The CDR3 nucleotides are TGTGCCAGCAGCTTAGTTGGCGGGGGGTACCAAGAGACCCAGTACTTC. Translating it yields CASSLVGGGYQETQYF. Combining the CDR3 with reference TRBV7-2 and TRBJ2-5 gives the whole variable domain GAGVSQSPSNKVTEKGKDVELRCDPISGHTALYWYRQSLGQGLEFLIYFQGNSAPDKSGLPSDRFSAERTGGSVSTLTIQRTQQEDSAVYLCASSLVGGGYQETQYFGPGTRLLVL.

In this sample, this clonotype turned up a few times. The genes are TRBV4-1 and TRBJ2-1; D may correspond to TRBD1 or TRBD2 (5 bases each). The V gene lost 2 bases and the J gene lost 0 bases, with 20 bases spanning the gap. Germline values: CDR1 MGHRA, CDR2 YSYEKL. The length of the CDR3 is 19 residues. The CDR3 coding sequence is TGCGCCAGCAGCCAAAGGGGTACGGGATGGGAGAGCTCCTACAATGAGCAGTTCTTC. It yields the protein CASSQRGTGWESSYNEQFF.

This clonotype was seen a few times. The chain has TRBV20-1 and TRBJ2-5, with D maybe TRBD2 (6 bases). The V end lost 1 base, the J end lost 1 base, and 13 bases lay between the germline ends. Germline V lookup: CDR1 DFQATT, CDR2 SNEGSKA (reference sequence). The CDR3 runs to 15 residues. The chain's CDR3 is CSARGSRGPQETQYF. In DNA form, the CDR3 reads TGCAGTGCTAGAGGTTCGCGGGGACCCCAAGAGACCCAGTACTTC.

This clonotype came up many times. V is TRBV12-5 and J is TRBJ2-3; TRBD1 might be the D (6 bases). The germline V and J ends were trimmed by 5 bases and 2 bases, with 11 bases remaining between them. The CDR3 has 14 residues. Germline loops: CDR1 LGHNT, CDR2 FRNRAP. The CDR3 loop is CASGPGQYTDTQYF. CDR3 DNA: TGTGCTAGTGGTCCGGGACAATACACAGATACGCAGTATTTT.